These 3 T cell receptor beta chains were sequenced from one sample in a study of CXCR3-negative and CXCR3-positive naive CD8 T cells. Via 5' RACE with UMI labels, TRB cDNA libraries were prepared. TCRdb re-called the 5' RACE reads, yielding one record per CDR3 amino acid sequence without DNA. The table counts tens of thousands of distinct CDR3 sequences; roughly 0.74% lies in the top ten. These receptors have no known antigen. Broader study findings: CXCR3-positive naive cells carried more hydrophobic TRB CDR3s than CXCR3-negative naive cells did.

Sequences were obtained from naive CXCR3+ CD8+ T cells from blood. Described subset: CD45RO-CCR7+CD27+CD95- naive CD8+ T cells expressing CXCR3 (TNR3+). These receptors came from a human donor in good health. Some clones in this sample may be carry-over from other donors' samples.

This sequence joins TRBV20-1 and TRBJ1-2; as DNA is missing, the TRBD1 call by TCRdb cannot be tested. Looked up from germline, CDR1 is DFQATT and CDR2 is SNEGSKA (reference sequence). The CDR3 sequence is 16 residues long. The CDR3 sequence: CSARDAPGTGDYGYTF.

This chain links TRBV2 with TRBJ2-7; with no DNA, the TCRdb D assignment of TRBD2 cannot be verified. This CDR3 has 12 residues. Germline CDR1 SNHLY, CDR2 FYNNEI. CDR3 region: CARGTSGYEQYF.

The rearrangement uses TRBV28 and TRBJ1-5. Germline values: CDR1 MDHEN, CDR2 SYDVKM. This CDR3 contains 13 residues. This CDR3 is CASSLLLHQPQHF.